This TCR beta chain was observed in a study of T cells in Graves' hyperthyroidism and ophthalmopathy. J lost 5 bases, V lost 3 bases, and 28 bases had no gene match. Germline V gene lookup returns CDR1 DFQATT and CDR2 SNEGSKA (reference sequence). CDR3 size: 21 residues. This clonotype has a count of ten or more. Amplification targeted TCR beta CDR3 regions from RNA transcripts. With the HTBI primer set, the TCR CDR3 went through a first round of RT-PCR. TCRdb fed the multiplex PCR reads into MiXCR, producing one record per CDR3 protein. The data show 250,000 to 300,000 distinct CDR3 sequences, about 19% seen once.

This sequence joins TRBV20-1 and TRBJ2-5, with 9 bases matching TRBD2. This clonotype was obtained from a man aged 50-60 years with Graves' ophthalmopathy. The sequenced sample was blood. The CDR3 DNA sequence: TGCAGTGCTAGTTGGGTGCGGCGGGAGGGCCCGGATGGGGGTTCCTTGGAGACCCAGTACTTC. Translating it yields CSASWVRREGPDGGSLETQYF.